A selection of T cell receptor beta chains follows, all from one sample in a study of blood T cell repertoires in COVID-19. Profiled with immunoSEQ multiplex PCR; TCRdb holds only in-frame clones, not every one. Altogether under 200,000 clones are present, approximately 84% being singletons, with the ten largest covering 13% to 15%. Sequenced sample: peripheral blood. Every receptor here comes from a man between 18 and 35 years old with active or convalescent COVID-19. Each CDR3 is given with its conserved first and last residue. A D gene is named only where the DNA matches it firmly. Not all rows give a size; the values are once, few, many and, for expanded clones, a class.

cdr3_nt cdr3_aa clone_size j_call v_call d_call
TGTGCCAGCAGCTTAGTCCTTGGGACTAGCGGGAACGACGAGCAGTACTTC CASSLVLGTSGNDEQYF - TRBJ2-7 TRBV7-9 TRBD2
TGCGCCAGCAGCCAAGAAGTAGGGGTTAACTATGGCTACACCTTC CASSQEVGVNYGYTF - TRBJ1-2 TRBV4-1 -
TGTGCCAGCAGTTACTTCGGGACAGAACTATACGAGCAGTACTTC CASSYFGTELYEQYF few TRBJ2-7 TRBV6-5 TRBD1
TGTGCCATCAGTGAGTCTAGCGGGGCCAAAGAGACCCAGTACTTC CAISESSGAKETQYF - TRBJ2-5 TRBV10-3 TRBD2
TGTGCCAGTACCTCCTCGAATTCACCCCTCCACTTT CASTSSNSPLHF - TRBJ1-6 TRBV19 -
TGTGCCAGTCGCCCGGGACAGGGGAACAGCGGCGCCCAGCCCCAGCATTTT CASRPGQGNSGAQPQHF - TRBJ1-5 TRBV19 TRBD1
TGTGCCAGCAGCTTAATGGGGGACAGGGCGACAGATACGCAGTATTTT CASSLMGDRATDTQYF - TRBJ2-3 TRBV7-3 TRBD1
TGTGCCAGCAGACGAGTGTACGAGCAGTACTTC CASRRVYEQYF - TRBJ2-7 TRBV11-2 -
TGCGCCAGCAGCCAAGCACCGGGTAGCGAGAACACTGAAGCTTTCTTT CASSQAPGSENTEAFF - TRBJ1-1 TRBV4-1 -
TGTGCCAGCAGTTTATGGACAGCTTCTGAAGCTTTCTTT CASSLWTASEAFF - TRBJ1-1 TRBV27 -
TGTGCCAGCAGCCAAAGAGGGAGCAATCAGCCCCAGCATTTT CASSQRGSNQPQHF - TRBJ1-5 TRBV3-1/TRBV3-2 -
TGTGCCAGCAGCCCCGGACTAGCGACAGATACGCAGTATTTT CASSPGLATDTQYF - TRBJ2-3 TRBV5-4 TRBD2